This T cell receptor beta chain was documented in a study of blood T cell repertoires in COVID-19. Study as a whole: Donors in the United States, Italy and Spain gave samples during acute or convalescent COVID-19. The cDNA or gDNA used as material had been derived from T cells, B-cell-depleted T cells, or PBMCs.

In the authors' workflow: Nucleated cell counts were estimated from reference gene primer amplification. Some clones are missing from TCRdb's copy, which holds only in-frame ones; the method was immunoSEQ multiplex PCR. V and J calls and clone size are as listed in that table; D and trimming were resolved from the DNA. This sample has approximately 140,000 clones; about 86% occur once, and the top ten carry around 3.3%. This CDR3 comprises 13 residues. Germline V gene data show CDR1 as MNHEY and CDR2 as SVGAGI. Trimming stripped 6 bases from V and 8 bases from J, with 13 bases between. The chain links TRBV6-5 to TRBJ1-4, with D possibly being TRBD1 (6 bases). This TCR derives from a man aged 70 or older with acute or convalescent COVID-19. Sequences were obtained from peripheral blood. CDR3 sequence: CASRRDRNEKLFF. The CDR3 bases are TGTGCCAGCAGGCGCGACAGGAACGAAAAACTGTTTTTT.